Shown below are 21 T cell receptor beta chains from a single sample sequenced in a study of T cell responses to AZD1222 COVID-19 vaccine. Data came from immunoSEQ multiplex PCR; TCRdb stores just in-frame clones and leaves some out. The data show tens of thousands of clones, 88% seen once. The starting material was peripheral blood, obtained on day 0 of AZD1222 vaccination. The origin of the receptors is an adult in good health.

V and J are TRBV7-3 and TRBJ2-1; 14 bases are shared with TRBD2. The CDR3 totals 17 residues. V was pared by 5 bases and J by 6 bases, with 9 bases of the junction left unmatched. Germline values: CDR1 SGHTA, CDR2 FQGTGA. CDR3: CASSPNGGLAGGNEQFF. The CDR3 region has the DNA TGTGCCAGCAGCCCTAACGGCGGACTAGCGGGGGGCAATGAGCAGTTCTTC.

This clone was observed once. V gene TRBV19 combines with J gene TRBJ2-7, with unresolved D. The CDR3 consists of 13 residues. Looked up from germline, CDR1 is LNHDA and CDR2 is SQIVND (reference sequence). The V end was cut by 5 bases, the J end by 2 bases, with 10 bases between. CDR3 sequence reads: CASSFWDTYEQYF. CDR3 nucleotides: TGTGCCAGTAGTTTTTGGGATACCTACGAGCAGTACTTC.

J is TRBJ2-7 and V is TRBV7-6; TRBD1 aligns across 7 bases. The CDR3 consists of 16 residues. Losses at the gene ends were 2 bases for V and 1 base for J; bases not matched to a gene: 8. In germline, CDR1 is SGHVS, CDR2 FNYEAQ. This CDR3 reads CASSLLQGQHSYEQYF. CDR3 DNA: TGTGCCAGCAGCTTATTACAGGGACAGCATTCCTACGAGCAGTACTTC.

This chain joins TRBV1 and TRBJ2-3; the D segment call TRBD2 is taken from the table without a DNA check. TRBV1 is termed a pseudogene. The CDR3 covers 16 residues. DNA of the CDR3: TGCACCAGCAGCCTCAGACTAGCGGGTATCACAGATACGCAGTATTTT. Translating gives CTSSLRLAGITDTQYF.

V gene TRBV6-5 combines with J gene TRBJ1-5, with D possibly matching TRBD1 (5 bases). With 5 bases removed from V and 3 bases from J, the gap between germline ends came to 11 bases. The germline CDR1 and CDR2 sequences are MNHEY and SVGAGI. This CDR3 region has 14 residues. The CDR3 bases are TGTGCCAGCAGTCCGCAGGGTCCCAATCAGCCCCAGCATTTT. Amino acids: CASSPQGPNQPQHF.

This chain links TRBV7-8 with TRBJ2-1; tentative D call: TRBD2 (5 bases). The germline V gene has CDR1 SGHVS and CDR2 FQNEAQ. The CDR3 is made up of 15 amino acids. V was shortened by 5 bases and J by 0 bases, with 11 bases between the two germline ends. CDR3 residues: CASSQEESSYNEQFF. The CDR3, as DNA: TGTGCCAGCAGCCAGGAGGAGAGCTCCTACAATGAGCAGTTCTTC.

The V call is TRBV5-1, the J call TRBJ2-1; 8 bases map to TRBD1. V dropped 4 bases and J dropped 12; count of bases not matched to a gene: 15. CDR1 and CDR2 from the germline V gene are SGHRS and YFSETQ. This CDR3 region has 15 residues. This chain's CDR3 is CASSLTRTGSGGQFF. The CDR3 nucleotides are TGCGCCAGCAGCCTGACAAGGACAGGGTCCGGGGGGCAGTTCTTC.

The V and J genes are TRBV30 and TRBJ2-2, with 8 bases lining up with TRBD1. CDR3 length: 15 amino acids. Germline V CDR1 and CDR2: GTSNPN, SVGIG (reference sequence). With 8 bases clipped from V and 6 bases from J, the junction kept 14 bases outside the gene matches. In nucleotides, the CDR3 is TGTGCCCAACCGGGCAGGGGGCTTACCGCCGGGGAGCTGTTTTTT. Amino acids: CAQPGRGLTAGELFF. Drawing the rest from reference TRBV30 and TRBJ2-2, the complete variable domain is SQTIHQWPATLVQPVGSPLSLECTVEGTSNPNLYWYRQAAGRGLQLLFYSVGIGQISSEVPQNLSASRPQDRQFILSSKKLLLSDSGFYLCAQPGRGLTAGELFFGEGSRLTVL.

This chain links TRBV29-1 with TRBJ1-1; D is unresolved. The CDR3 has 10 amino acids. In germline, CDR1 is SQVTM, CDR2 ANQGSEA. The germline V and J ends were trimmed by 3 bases and 11 bases, with 10 bases remaining between them. The CDR3 here is CSVEAANAFF. For the CDR3, the DNA is TGCAGCGTTGAGGCAGCTAATGCTTTCTTT.

The chain has TRBV14 and TRBJ2-7; 11 positions match TRBD2. This CDR3 has 15 amino acids. Germline V gene sequence: CDR1 SGHDN, CDR2 FVKESK. J gave up 5 bases and V 5 bases, and 8 bases lay outside the gene matches. The CDR3 region is CASSATSGSFDEQYF. The CDR3 DNA follows: TGTGCCAGCAGCGCAACTAGCGGGAGTTTCGACGAGCAGTACTTC.

V and J are TRBV28 and TRBJ2-7, with 7 bases that match TRBD2. In germline, CDR1 is MDHEN, CDR2 SYDVKM. V was pared by 3 bases and J by 3 bases, with 8 bases of the junction left unmatched. CDR3 length: 15 amino acids. The CDR3 here is CASSFLRGSGYEQYF. CDR3 DNA sequence: TGTGCCAGCAGTTTCCTCCGCGGGAGTGGCTACGAGCAGTACTTC.

The chain recombines TRBV11-2 with TRBJ2-7; 10 bases are shared with TRBD2. Unmatched junction bases numbered 10, after V lost 7 bases and J lost 4 bases. This CDR3 has 15 residues. Germline V gives CDR1 SGHAT, CDR2 FQNNGV. The CDR3 is CASTPSSSGSYEQYF. The DNA of the CDR3 is TGTGCCAGCACCCCCTCGTCTAGCGGGAGTTACGAGCAGTACTTC.

CDR3 nucleotides: TGTGCCAGCTCACCAGGTTCCGGTTATTCTGGGGCCAACGTCCTGACTTTC. It specifies CASSPGSGYSGANVLTF. The chain joins TRBV18 to TRBJ2-6; D is unresolved. CDR3 length equals 17 residues. Germline V CDR1 and CDR2: KGHSH, LQKENI. Between the trimmed V and J ends, which lost 2 bases and 1 base, there was a span of 12 bases.

The chain uses TRBV27 and TRBJ2-1, with D possibly TRBD1 on 5 matching bases. CDR3 length: 14 residues. Between the trimmed V and J ends, which lost 5 bases and 9 bases, there was a span of 17 bases. The germline V gene encodes CDR1 MNHEY and CDR2 SMNVEV (reference sequence). CDR3 protein: CASSAPGKVTEQFF. The CDR3 DNA sequence: TGTGCCAGCAGTGCGCCAGGGAAGGTCACTGAGCAGTTCTTC.

The CDR3 DNA follows: TGTGCCAGCAGCCAGACTAGCGGGAGTAAGGCGTTCATTCAGTACTTC. This gives the protein CASSQTSGSKAFIQYF. This chain connects TRBV3-1 (or the pseudogene TRBV3-2) to TRBJ2-4, with 12 bases lining up with TRBD2. This CDR3 is 16 amino acids long. The V and J ends lost 3 bases and 9 bases, in that order; junction bases with no gene match: 9. Germline V gene sequence: CDR1 LGHDT, CDR2 YNNKEL (reference sequence).

This clone was seen a single time. J is TRBJ2-1 and V is TRBV2; TRBD2 matches at 14 bases. V trimming: 6 bases; J trimming: 7 bases; junction bases outside the gene matches: 8. CDR3 length equals 16 residues. The germline V gene has CDR1 SNHLY and CDR2 FYNNEI. The CDR3 region has the DNA TGTGCCAGCAGGGGGACTAGCGGGGGCGTACAGAATGAGCAGTTCTTC. Its translation is CASRGTSGGVQNEQFF.

This chain uses TRBV6-1 with TRBJ2-2; 10 bases align to TRBD2. V was clipped by 5 bases and J by 4 bases; unmatched bases: 10. Per the germline V gene, CDR1 is MNHNS and CDR2 is SASEGT. This CDR3 has 17 amino acids. The chain's CDR3 is CASSKGTSEGLTGELFF. The DNA for the CDR3 is TGTGCCAGCAGTAAAGGGACTAGCGAGGGGCTCACCGGGGAGCTGTTTTTT.

The chain carries TRBV7-2 and TRBJ2-7, with 7 positions matching TRBD1. The length of the CDR3 is 13 residues. The V gene's germline CDR1 is SGHTA and CDR2 FQGNSA. With 5 bases clipped from V and 4 bases from J, the junction kept 5 bases outside the gene matches. As DNA, the CDR3 is TGTGCCAGCAGCACGGACAGGTCTTACGAGCAGTACTTC. It specifies CASSTDRSYEQYF.

The chain recombines TRBV3-1 (or the pseudogene TRBV3-2) with TRBJ2-7; 7 bases match TRBD2. V was clipped by 4 bases and J by 6 bases; unmatched bases: 9. Germline V gene lookup returns CDR1 LGHDT and CDR2 YNNKEL (reference sequence). The CDR3 covers 14 residues. This chain's CDR3 is CASSPAGVASEQYF. CDR3 nucleotide sequence: TGTGCCAGCAGCCCGGCGGGGGTTGCTTCCGAGCAGTACTTC.

The chain has TRBV7-9 and TRBJ1-1; TRBD1 aligns across 9 bases. Germline V CDR1 and CDR2: SEHNR, FQNEAQ (reference sequence). The CDR3 length is 14 residues. V was clipped by 5 bases and J by 1 base; unmatched bases: 2. The CDR3 bases are TGTGCCAGCAGCGTGACAGGGGGGAACACTGAAGCTTTCTTT. Its translation: CASSVTGGNTEAFF.

V gene TRBV5-4 combines with J gene TRBJ2-3, with D possibly matching TRBD2 (7 bases). This CDR3 region has 17 residues. Deletions cut 6 bases from V and 5 bases from J, with 25 bases between. CDR1 is SGHNT, CDR2 YYREEE, per germline (reference sequence). The CDR3 DNA reads as TGTGCCAGCACCCCGGGGGGCGGGGGCGCGGTAAGAGATACGCAGTATTTT. This sequence encodes CASTPGGGGAVRDTQYF.